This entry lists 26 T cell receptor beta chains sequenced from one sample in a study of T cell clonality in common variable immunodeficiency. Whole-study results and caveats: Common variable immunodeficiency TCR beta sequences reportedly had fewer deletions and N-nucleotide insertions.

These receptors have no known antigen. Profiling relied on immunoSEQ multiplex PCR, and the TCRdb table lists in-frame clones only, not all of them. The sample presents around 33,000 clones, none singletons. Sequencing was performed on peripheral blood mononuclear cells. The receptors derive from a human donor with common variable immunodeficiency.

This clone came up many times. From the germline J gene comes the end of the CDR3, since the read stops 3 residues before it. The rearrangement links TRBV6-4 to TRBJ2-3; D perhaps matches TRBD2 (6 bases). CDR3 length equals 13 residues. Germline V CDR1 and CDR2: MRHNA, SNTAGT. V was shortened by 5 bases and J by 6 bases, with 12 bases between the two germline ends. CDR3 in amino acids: CASSRREGDTQYF. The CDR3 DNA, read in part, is TGTGCCAGCAGTAGGCGGGAAGGTGATACG.

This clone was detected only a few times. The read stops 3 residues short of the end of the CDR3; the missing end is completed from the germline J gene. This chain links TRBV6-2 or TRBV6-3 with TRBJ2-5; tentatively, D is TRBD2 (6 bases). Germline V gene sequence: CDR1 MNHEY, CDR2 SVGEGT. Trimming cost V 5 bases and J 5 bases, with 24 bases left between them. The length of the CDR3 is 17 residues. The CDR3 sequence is CASSTERLVLGLETQYF. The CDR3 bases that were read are TGTGCCAGCAGTACCGAGAGACTAGTTTTGGGTTTGGAGACC.

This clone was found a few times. CDR3 region: CASSMMGQLFNQPQHF. CDR3 DNA (partial): TGTGCCAGTAGTATGATGGGACAGCTGTTCAATCAGCCC. The rearrangement uses TRBV19 and TRBJ1-5, with TRBD1 matching 7 bases. The CDR3 goes on 3 residues after the read ends, and that part is filled in from the germline J gene. Unmatched junction bases numbered 8, after V lost 3 bases and J lost 3 bases. This CDR3 region has 16 residues. The germline CDR1 and CDR2 sequences are LNHDA and SQIVND (reference sequence). Together with reference TRBV19 and TRBJ1-5, the CDR3 gives the full variable domain: DGGITQSPKYLFRKEGQNVTLSCEQNLNHDAMYWYRQDPGQGLRLIYYSQIVNDFQKGDIAEGYSVSREKKESFPLTVTSAQKNPTAFYLCASSMMGQLFNQPQHFGDGTRLSIL.

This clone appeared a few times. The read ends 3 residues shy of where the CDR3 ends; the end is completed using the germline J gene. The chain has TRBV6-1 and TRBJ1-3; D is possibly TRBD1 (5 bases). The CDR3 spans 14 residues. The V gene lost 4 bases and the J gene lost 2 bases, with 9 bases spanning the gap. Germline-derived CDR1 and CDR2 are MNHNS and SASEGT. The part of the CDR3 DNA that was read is TGTGCCAGCAGTGCCAGGGAGGCTGGAAACACC. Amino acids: CASSAREAGNT. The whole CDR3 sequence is CASSAREAGNTIYF.

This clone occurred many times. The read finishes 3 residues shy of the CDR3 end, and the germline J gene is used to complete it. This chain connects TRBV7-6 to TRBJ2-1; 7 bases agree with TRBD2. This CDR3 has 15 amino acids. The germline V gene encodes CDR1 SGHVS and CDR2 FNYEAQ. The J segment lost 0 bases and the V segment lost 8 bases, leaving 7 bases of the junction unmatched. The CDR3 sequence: CASSGAGSSYNEQFF. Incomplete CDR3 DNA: TGTGCCAGCTCAGGAGCGGGGAGCTCCTACAATGAG.

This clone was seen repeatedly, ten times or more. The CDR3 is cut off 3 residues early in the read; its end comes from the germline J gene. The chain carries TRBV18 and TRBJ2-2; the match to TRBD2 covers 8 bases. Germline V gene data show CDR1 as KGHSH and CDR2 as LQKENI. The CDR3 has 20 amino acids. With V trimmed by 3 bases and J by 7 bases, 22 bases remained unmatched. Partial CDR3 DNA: TGTGCCAGCTCACCCCCACGCAGGGCTAGACTAGCGTCGAGAGGCGGGGAG. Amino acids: CASSPPRRARLASRGGE. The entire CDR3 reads CASSPPRRARLASRGGELFF.

CDR3 DNA (partial): TGTGCCAGCAGCTTGGTGACTAGCGGGCTCAATGAG. Translated: CASSLVTSGLNE. The entire CDR3 reads CASSLVTSGLNEQFF. The gene calls are TRBV5-6 and TRBJ2-1; 10 bases are shared with TRBD2. The CDR3 end falls 3 residues outside the read, so it is completed with the germline J gene. This CDR3 contains 15 residues. J gave up 6 bases and V 0 bases, and 3 bases lay outside the gene matches. Germline loops: CDR1 SGHDT, CDR2 YYEEEE.

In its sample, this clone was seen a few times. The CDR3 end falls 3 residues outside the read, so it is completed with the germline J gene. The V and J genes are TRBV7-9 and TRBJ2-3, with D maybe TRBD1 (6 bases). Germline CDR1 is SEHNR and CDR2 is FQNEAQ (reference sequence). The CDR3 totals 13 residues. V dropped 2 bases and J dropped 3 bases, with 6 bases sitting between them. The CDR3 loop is CASSLTGTDTQYF. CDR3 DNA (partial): TGTGCCAGCAGCTTAACAGGGACAGATACG.

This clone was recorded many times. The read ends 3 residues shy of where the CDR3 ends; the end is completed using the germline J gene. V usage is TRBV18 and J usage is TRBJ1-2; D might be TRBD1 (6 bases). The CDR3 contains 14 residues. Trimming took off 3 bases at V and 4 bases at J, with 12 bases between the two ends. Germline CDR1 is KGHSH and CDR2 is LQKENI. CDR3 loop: CASSPETGFYGYTF. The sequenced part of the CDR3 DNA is TGTGCCAGCTCACCGGAGACAGGCTTCTATGGC.

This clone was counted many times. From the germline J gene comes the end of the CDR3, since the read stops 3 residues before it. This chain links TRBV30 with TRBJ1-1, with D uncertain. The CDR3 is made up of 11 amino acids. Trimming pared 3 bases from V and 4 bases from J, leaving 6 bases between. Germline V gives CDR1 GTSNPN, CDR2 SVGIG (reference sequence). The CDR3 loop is CAWRRGTEAFF. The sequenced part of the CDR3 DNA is TGTGCCTGGAGGCGGGGCACTGAA.

The chain's CDR3 is CASSPPGHPNEKLFF. The DNA read from the CDR3 is TGTGCCAGCTCACCACCGGGACACCCTAATGAAAAA. The V gene is TRBV18, the J gene TRBJ1-4, with D tentatively TRBD1 (6 bases). The read gets to within 3 residues of the CDR3 end, and the germline J gene fills in the rest. Looked up from germline, CDR1 is KGHSH and CDR2 is LQKENI. Trimming took off 0 bases at V and 3 bases at J, with 8 bases between the two ends. CDR3 size: 15 residues. Full variable domain (outside the CDR3, taken from reference TRBV18 and TRBJ1-4): NAGVMQNPRHLVRRRGQEARLRCSPMKGHSHVYWYRQLPEEGLKFMVYLQKENIIDESGMPKERFSAEFPKEGPSILRIQQVVRGDSAAYFCASSPPGHPNEKLFFGSGTQLSVL.

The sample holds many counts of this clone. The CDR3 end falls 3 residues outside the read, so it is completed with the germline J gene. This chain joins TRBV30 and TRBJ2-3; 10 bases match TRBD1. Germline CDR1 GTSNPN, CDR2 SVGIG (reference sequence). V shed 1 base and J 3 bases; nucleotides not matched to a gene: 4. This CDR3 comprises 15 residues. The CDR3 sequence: CAWSGGQGPTDTQYF. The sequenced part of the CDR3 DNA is TGTGCCTGGAGTGGGGGACAGGGGCCAACAGATACG.

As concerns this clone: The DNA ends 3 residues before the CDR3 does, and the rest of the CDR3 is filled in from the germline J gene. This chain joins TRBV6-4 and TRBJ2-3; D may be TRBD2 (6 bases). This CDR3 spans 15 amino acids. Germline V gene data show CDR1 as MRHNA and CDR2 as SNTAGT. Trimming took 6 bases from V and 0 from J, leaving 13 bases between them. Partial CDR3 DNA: TGTGCCAGCAGCGAGGACTACCCTAGCACAGATACG. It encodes CASSEDYPSTDT. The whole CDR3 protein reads CASSEDYPSTDTQYF.

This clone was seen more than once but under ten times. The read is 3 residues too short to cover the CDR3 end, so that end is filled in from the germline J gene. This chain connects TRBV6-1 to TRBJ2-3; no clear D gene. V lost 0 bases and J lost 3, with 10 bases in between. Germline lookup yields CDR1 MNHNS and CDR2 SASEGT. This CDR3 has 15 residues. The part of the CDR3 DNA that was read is TGTGCCAGCAGTGAAGCGCTTCCCGGGACAGATACG. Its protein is CASSEALPGTDT. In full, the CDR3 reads CASSEALPGTDTQYF.

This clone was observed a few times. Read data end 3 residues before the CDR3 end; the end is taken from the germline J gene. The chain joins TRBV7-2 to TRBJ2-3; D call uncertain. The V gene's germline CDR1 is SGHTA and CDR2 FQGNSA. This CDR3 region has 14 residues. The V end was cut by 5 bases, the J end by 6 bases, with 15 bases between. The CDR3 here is CASSPVRSRDTQYF. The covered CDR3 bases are TGTGCCAGCAGCCCCGTTCGGTCTAGGGATACG.

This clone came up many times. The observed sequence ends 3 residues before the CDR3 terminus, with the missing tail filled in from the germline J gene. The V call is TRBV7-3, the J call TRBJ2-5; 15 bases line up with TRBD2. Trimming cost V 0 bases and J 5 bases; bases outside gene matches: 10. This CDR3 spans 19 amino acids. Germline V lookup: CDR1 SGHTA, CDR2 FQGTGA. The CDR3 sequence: CASSLTSHRTSGRGETQYF. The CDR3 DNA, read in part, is TGTGCCAGCAGCTTAACGTCCCACCGGACTAGCGGGAGGGGGGAGACC.

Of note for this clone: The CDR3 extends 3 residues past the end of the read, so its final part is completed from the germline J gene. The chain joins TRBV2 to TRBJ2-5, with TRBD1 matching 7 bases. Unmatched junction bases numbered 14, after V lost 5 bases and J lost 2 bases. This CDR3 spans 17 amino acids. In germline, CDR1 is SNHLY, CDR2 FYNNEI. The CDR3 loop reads CASSFNLWDRLQETQYF. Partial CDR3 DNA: TGTGCCAGCAGTTTTAATCTCTGGGACAGACTTCAAGAGACC.

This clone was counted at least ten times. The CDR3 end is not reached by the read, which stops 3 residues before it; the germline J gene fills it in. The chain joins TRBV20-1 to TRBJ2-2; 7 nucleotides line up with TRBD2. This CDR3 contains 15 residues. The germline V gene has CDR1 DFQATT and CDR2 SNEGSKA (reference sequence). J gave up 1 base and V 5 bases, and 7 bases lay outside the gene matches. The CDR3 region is CSAYRASGNTGELFF. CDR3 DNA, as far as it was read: TGCAGTGCTTATAGGGCTAGCGGGAACACCGGGGAG.

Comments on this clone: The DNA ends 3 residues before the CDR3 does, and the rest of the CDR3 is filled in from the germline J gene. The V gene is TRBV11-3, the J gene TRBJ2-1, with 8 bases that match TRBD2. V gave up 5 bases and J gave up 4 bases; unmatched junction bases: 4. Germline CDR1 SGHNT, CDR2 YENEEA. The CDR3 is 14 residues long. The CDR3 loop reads CASSAGGPYNEQFF. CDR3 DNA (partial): TGTGCCAGCAGCGCGGGGGGCCCTTACAATGAG.

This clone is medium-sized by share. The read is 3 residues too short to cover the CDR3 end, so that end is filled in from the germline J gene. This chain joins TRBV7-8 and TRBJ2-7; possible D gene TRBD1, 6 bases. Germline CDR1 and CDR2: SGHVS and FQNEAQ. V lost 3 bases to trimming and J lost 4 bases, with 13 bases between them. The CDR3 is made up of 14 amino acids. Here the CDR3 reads CASSFQGNMYEQYF. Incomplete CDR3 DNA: TGTGCCAGCAGCTTCCAGGGGAATATGTACGAG. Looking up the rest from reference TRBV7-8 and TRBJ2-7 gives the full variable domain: GAGVSQSPRYKVAKRGQDVALRCDPISGHVSLFWYQQALGQGPEFLTYFQNEAQLDKSGLPSDRFFAERPEGSVSTLKIQRTQQEDSAVYLCASSFQGNMYEQYFGPGTRLTVT.

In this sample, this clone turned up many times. CDR3 DNA (partial): TGTGCCAGCAGCAGATCCAGGGGGACCCACAATGAG. It specifies CASSRSRGTHNE. The entire CDR3 reads CASSRSRGTHNEQFF. The chain joins TRBV7-2 to TRBJ2-1, with 7 bases aligning to TRBD1. The read falls 3 residues short of the CDR3 end, and the missing part is taken from the germline J gene. Germline V gene sequence: CDR1 SGHTA, CDR2 FQGNSA. The V segment lost 5 bases and the J segment 5 bases; nucleotides outside the gene matches: 9. There are 15 residues in the CDR3.

CDR3 bases read: TGTGCCAGAAGCTTGGTACCCCGTCAGGGAGATGGAAACACC. This sequence encodes CARSLVPRQGDGNT. In full, the CDR3 is CARSLVPRQGDGNTIYF. V and J are TRBV5-3 and TRBJ1-3; TRBD1 might be the D (5 bases). The missing CDR3 end, 3 residues past where the read stops, is filled in from the germline J gene. TRBV5-3 is an ORF, and what it does is uncertain. CDR3 length equals 17 residues. Trimming cost V 0 bases and J 3 bases, with 16 bases left between them.

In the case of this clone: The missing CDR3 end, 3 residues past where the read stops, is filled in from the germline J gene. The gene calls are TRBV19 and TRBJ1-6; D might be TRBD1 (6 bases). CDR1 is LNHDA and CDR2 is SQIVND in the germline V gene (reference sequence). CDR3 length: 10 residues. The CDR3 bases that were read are TGTGCCACCAGGGGCTCAGCC. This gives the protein CATRGSA. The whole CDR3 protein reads CATRGSALHF.

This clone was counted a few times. The chain's CDR3 is CSARPSGGEGRISTDTQYF. CDR3 bases read: TGCAGTGCTAGGCCCAGTGGGGGGGAGGGCCGGATTAGCACAGATACG. J is TRBJ2-3 and V is TRBV20-1; 7 nucleotides agree with TRBD2. The read comes to an end 3 residues before the CDR3 does, leaving the germline J gene to fill in the end. Germline values: CDR1 DFQATT, CDR2 SNEGSKA (reference sequence). V lost 3 bases to trimming and J lost 0 bases; unmatched junction nucleotides: 18. This CDR3 has 19 residues.

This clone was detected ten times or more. The part of the CDR3 DNA that was read is TGTGCCAGTAGTGACAGGGGTGATTCCTACGAG. It translates to CASSDRGDSYE. The full CDR3 sequence reads CASSDRGDSYEQYF. This chain connects TRBV19 to TRBJ2-7; 8 positions agree with TRBD1. The read halts 3 residues ahead of the CDR3 end, with the missing end drawn from the germline J gene. The CDR3 sequence is 14 residues long. With V trimmed by 5 bases and J by 1 base, 4 bases remained unmatched. The germline CDR1 and CDR2 sequences are LNHDA and SQIVND (reference sequence).

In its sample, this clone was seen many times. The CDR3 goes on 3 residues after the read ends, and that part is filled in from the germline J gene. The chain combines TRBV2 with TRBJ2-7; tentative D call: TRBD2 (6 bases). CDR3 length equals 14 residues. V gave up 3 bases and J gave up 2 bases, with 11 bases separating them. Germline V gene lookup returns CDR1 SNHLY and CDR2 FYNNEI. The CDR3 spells CASSDAGLAYEQYF. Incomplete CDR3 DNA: TGTGCCAGCAGTGACGCGGGATTGGCCTACGAG.